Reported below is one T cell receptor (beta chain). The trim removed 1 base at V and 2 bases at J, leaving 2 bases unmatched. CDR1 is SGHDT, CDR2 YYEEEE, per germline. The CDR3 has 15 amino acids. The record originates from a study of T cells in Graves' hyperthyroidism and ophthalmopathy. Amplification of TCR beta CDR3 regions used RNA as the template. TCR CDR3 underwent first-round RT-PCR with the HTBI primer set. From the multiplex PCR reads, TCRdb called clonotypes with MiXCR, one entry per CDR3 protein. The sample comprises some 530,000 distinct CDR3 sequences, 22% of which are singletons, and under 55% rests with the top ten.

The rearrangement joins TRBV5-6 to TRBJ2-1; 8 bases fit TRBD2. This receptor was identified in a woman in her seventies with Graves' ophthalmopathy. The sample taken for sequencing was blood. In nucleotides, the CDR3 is TGTGCCAGCAGCTTGTTGCGGGAGGCCTACAATGAGCAGTTCTTC. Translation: CASSLLREAYNEQFF.